The 28 T cell receptor beta chains below come from one sample, sequenced in a study of blood T cell repertoires in COVID-19. Data came from immunoSEQ multiplex PCR; TCRdb stores just in-frame clones and leaves some out. The data show approximately 450,000 clones, with approximately 90% seen just once and 4.3% held by the top ten. The specimen was peripheral blood. Receptors were obtained from a young woman with acute or convalescent COVID-19.

V is TRBV21-1 and J is TRBJ2-3; the DNA was not used to check the table's D call, TRBD2. TRBV21-1 is annotated as a pseudogene. The CDR3 sequence is 19 residues long. The CDR3 DNA sequence: TGTGCCAGCAGCAAAGGTTGGTATAAGGCGGGGGCACCCGAGGATACGCAGTATTTT. Translation: CASSKGWYKAGAPEDTQYF.

V is TRBV7-3 and J is TRBJ2-1; 8 bases are shared with TRBD2. This CDR3 comprises 14 residues. With V trimmed by 8 bases and J by 3 bases, 6 bases remained unmatched. Germline assignment: CDR1 SGHTA and CDR2 FQGTGA. CDR3 nucleotide sequence: TGTGCCAGCGCTCAACGGGGGGGCTACAATGAGCAGTTCTTC. It codes for CASAQRGGYNEQFF. Full variable domain (missing parts from reference TRBV7-3 and TRBJ2-1): GAGVSQTPSNKVTEKGKYVELRCDPISGHTALYWYRQSLGQGPEFLIYFQGTGAADDSGLPNDRFFAVRPEGSVSTLKIQRTERGDSAVYLCASAQRGGYNEQFFGPGTRLTVL.

The chain carries TRBV19 and TRBJ2-7, with 8 positions matching TRBD2. The J segment lost 3 bases and the V segment lost 6 bases, leaving 10 bases of the junction unmatched. The CDR3 sequence is 15 residues long. From germline, CDR1 is LNHDA and CDR2 SQIVND (reference sequence). CDR3 sequence: CASSPLPGLGYEQYF. CDR3 bases: TGTGCCAGTAGCCCCCTTCCGGGACTAGGCTACGAGCAGTACTTC.

The V call is TRBV18, the J call TRBJ2-2, with D possibly TRBD2 on 5 matching bases. The CDR3 has 15 residues. V was pared by 3 bases and J by 0 bases, with 8 bases between. Germline loops: CDR1 KGHSH, CDR2 LQKENI. The CDR3 reads CASSPSGTNTGELFF. As DNA, the CDR3 is TGTGCCAGCTCACCCTCCGGGACGAACACCGGGGAGCTGTTTTTT.

This clone was found a few times. The rearrangement joins TRBV29-1 to TRBJ1-1; D not resolved. Germline loops: CDR1 SQVTM, CDR2 ANQGSEA. The CDR3 loop spans 12 amino acids. As DNA, the CDR3 is TGCAGTTCCACAACCCTGAACACTGAAGCTTTCTTT. It encodes CSSTTLNTEAFF.

V usage is TRBV11-2 and J usage is TRBJ1-6; 9 positions agree with TRBD1. The CDR3 is 14 residues long. The germline V gene has CDR1 SGHAT and CDR2 FQNNGV. Unmatched junction bases numbered 3, after V lost 5 bases and J lost 7 bases. The CDR3 is CASSLGTGNSPLHF. CDR3 nucleotide sequence: TGTGCCAGCAGCCTCGGGACAGGGAATTCACCCCTCCACTTT. The full variable domain, its missing parts supplied by reference TRBV11-2 and TRBJ1-6, is EAGVAQSPRYKIIEKRQSVAFWCNPISGHATLYWYQQILGQGPKLLIQFQNNGVVDDSQLPKDRFSAERLKGVDSTLKIQPAKLEDSAVYLCASSLGTGNSPLHFGNGTRLTVT.

This rearrangement joins TRBV12-3 or TRBV12-4 to TRBJ1-4; D unclear. This CDR3 has 12 amino acids. V gave up 3 bases and J gave up 8 bases, with 7 bases separating them. This CDR3 is CASSLGREKLFF. The CDR3 nucleotides are TGTGCCAGCAGTTTGGGCAGGGAAAAACTGTTTTTT.

The chain is built from TRBV25-1 and TRBJ2-3; D possibly corresponds to TRBD2 (5 bases). CDR1 is MGHDK and CDR2 is SYGVNS in the germline V gene. The V and J ends lost 2 bases and 0 bases respectively, with 6 bases between them. CDR3 length equals 14 residues. CDR3 DNA: TGTGCCAGCAGTGAAGAGGGCAGCACAGATACGCAGTATTTT. Protein sequence: CASSEEGSTDTQYF.

This sequence joins TRBV5-1 and TRBJ1-6; 7 bases are shared with TRBD1. Trimming at V came to 5 bases and at J to 6 bases, leaving 8 bases not matched to a gene. Germline V gene data show CDR1 as SGHRS and CDR2 as YFSETQ. The CDR3 is 15 amino acids. CDR3 loop: CASRLNDRANSPLHF. Here the CDR3 DNA reads TGCGCCAGCAGATTAAACGACAGGGCTAATTCACCCCTCCACTTT. Full variable domain (rest looked up from reference TRBV5-1 and TRBJ1-6): KAGVTQTPRYLIKTRGQQVTLSCSPISGHRSVSWYQQTPGQGLQFLFEYFSETQRNKGNFPGRFSGRQFSNSRSEMNVSTLELGDSALYLCASRLNDRANSPLHFGNGTRLTVT.

This clone was found once. V and J are TRBV11-2 and TRBJ2-4; D is unresolved. Germline lookup yields CDR1 SGHAT and CDR2 FQNNGV. V lost 3 bases and J 0 bases, leaving 3 bases between the germline ends. This CDR3 spans 13 amino acids. The CDR3 here is CASSFLAKNIQYF. The CDR3 bases are TGTGCCAGCAGCTTCCTAGCCAAAAACATTCAGTACTTC. Variable domain in full (rest from reference TRBV11-2 and TRBJ2-4): EAGVAQSPRYKIIEKRQSVAFWCNPISGHATLYWYQQILGQGPKLLIQFQNNGVVDDSQLPKDRFSAERLKGVDSTLKIQPAKLEDSAVYLCASSFLAKNIQYFGAGTRLSVL.

This clone was seen a single time. The chain recombines TRBV4-1 with TRBJ1-2; D is unclear. Between the trimmed V and J ends, which lost 1 base and 3 bases, there was a span of 6 bases. This CDR3 spans 13 amino acids. Per germline, CDR1 MGHRA and CDR2 YSYEKL. This CDR3 is CASSQARDYGYTF. As DNA, the CDR3 is TGCGCCAGCAGCCAAGCGAGAGACTATGGCTACACCTTC.

In this sample, this clone turned up once. The chain is built from TRBV5-1 and TRBJ1-2; 10 nucleotides match TRBD1. Trimming cost V 4 bases and J 7 bases; bases outside gene matches: 10. The CDR3 totals 15 residues. Per the germline V gene, CDR1 is SGHRS and CDR2 is YFSETQ. DNA of the CDR3: TGCGCCAGCAGCCACCCCGACAGGGGGCCGTCTGGCTACACCTTC. Its protein product is CASSHPDRGPSGYTF.

The chain combines TRBV2 with TRBJ2-5; 8 nucleotides line up with TRBD1. This CDR3 contains 15 residues. Looked up from germline, CDR1 is SNHLY and CDR2 is FYNNEI. The V segment lost 4 bases and the J segment 1 base; nucleotides outside the gene matches: 5. CDR3 protein: CASSAAGQAQETQYF. For the CDR3, the DNA is TGTGCCAGCAGTGCCGCGGGACAGGCCCAAGAGACCCAGTACTTC.

This clone was observed a single time. The chain employs TRBV5-6 and TRBJ2-4, with D hard to call. Germline values: CDR1 SGHDT, CDR2 YYEEEE. The V end was cut by 1 base, the J end by 0 bases, with 5 bases between. This CDR3 has 14 residues. CDR3 residues: CASSLQIAKNIQYF. CDR3 sequence (DNA): TGTGCCAGCAGCTTGCAAATAGCCAAAAACATTCAGTACTTC.

The gene calls are TRBV24-1 and TRBJ1-1; tentatively, D is TRBD1 (6 bases). Germline V gene sequence: CDR1 KGHDR, CDR2 SFDVKD. The CDR3 consists of 13 residues. The ends were cut back, 12 bases at V and 1 base at J, with 14 bases in the middle. The CDR3, as DNA: TGTGCCCCTAAGACACAGGGGAACACTGAAGCTTTCTTT. It encodes CAPKTQGNTEAFF.

This rearrangement joins TRBV7-9 to TRBJ1-1; no definite D call. Trimming took off 5 bases at V and 2 bases at J, with 6 bases between the two ends. Per germline, CDR1 SEHNR and CDR2 FQNEAQ (reference sequence). This CDR3 has 12 amino acids. The CDR3 loop is CASSNSNTEAFF. As DNA, the CDR3 is TGTGCCAGCAGCAACTCCAACACTGAAGCTTTCTTT.

This chain connects TRBV5-1 to TRBJ1-5; TRBD1 matches at 7 bases. With V trimmed by 4 bases and J by 3 bases, 10 bases remained unmatched. CDR1 SGHRS and CDR2 YFSETQ come from the germline V gene. The CDR3 is 16 residues long. CDR3 DNA: TGCGCCAGCAGCCCAGGAGGAGGGGGCGTCAATCAGCCCCAGCATTTT. This codes for CASSPGGGGVNQPQHF. Drawing the rest from reference TRBV5-1 and TRBJ1-5, the complete variable domain is KAGVTQTPRYLIKTRGQQVTLSCSPISGHRSVSWYQQTPGQGLQFLFEYFSETQRNKGNFPGRFSGRQFSNSRSEMNVSTLELGDSALYLCASSPGGGGVNQPQHFGDGTRLSIL.

The V and J genes are TRBV24-1 and TRBJ2-2; 8 bases are a match to TRBD2. V trimming: 9 bases; J trimming: 0 bases; junction bases outside the gene matches: 2. Germline loops: CDR1 KGHDR, CDR2 SFDVKD. The CDR3 is 14 residues long. CDR3 sequence: CATAGGANTGELFF. DNA for the CDR3: TGTGCCACCGCGGGGGGCGCGAACACCGGGGAGCTGTTTTTT.

The chain joins TRBV29-1 to TRBJ2-7; maybe TRBD2 (5 bases). CDR3 length equals 15 residues. The germline V gene has CDR1 SQVTM and CDR2 ANQGSEA. Deletions cut 3 bases from V and 6 bases from J, with 21 bases between. The CDR3 spells CSVDGITPGSLEQYF. The CDR3 DNA reads as TGCAGCGTTGACGGGATAACCCCTGGGTCCCTCGAGCAGTACTTC.

The DNA for the CDR3 is TGTGCCAGCAGCCGCCGGGGAGGGGCCGAGCAGTACTTC. It yields the protein CASSRRGGAEQYF. This chain connects TRBV7-9 to TRBJ2-7, with 7 bases lining up with TRBD2. The length of the CDR3 is 13 residues. CDR1 is SEHNR, CDR2 FQNEAQ, per germline (reference sequence). V lost 5 bases and J lost 6; bases outside the gene matches: 7.

This rearrangement joins TRBV25-1 to TRBJ1-2; D not resolved. This CDR3 spans 12 amino acids. With 6 bases removed from V and 1 base from J, the gap between germline ends came to 6 bases. Germline V CDR1 and CDR2: MGHDK, SYGVNS. CDR3 nucleotides: TGTGCCAGCAGACGCGGTAACTATGGCTACACCTTC. The encoded protein is CASRRGNYGYTF.

The V gene is TRBV4-1, the J gene TRBJ2-5; 7 positions match TRBD1. This CDR3 spans 14 amino acids. CDR1 MGHRA and CDR2 YSYEKL come from the germline V gene. The J segment lost 5 bases and the V segment lost 6 bases, leaving 9 bases of the junction unmatched. In DNA, the CDR3 is TGCGCCAGCAGTCCCCGAACAGGGGAGGAGACCCAGTACTTC. It yields the protein CASSPRTGEETQYF.

This rearrangement joins TRBV6-5 to TRBJ2-3; tentatively, D is TRBD1 (5 bases). Trimming took 8 bases from V and 0 from J, leaving 9 bases between them. There are 13 residues in the CDR3. The germline CDR1 and CDR2 sequences are MNHEY and SVGAGI. The CDR3 bases are TGTGCCAGCGGGGCAGGCAGCACAGATACGCAGTATTTT. It encodes CASGAGSTDTQYF.

The chain uses TRBV27 and TRBJ1-4; 8 positions agree with TRBD1. This CDR3 is built from 15 residues. V shed 5 bases and J 2 bases; nucleotides not matched to a gene: 4. In germline, CDR1 is MNHEY, CDR2 SMNVEV (reference sequence). The CDR3: CASSGTGGTNEKLFF. The CDR3 region has the DNA TGTGCCAGCAGTGGCACAGGGGGGACTAATGAAAAACTGTTTTTT.

There are many counts of this clone. This chain joins TRBV30 and TRBJ1-6; 7 bases line up with TRBD1. The germline V gene encodes CDR1 GTSNPN and CDR2 SVGIG (reference sequence). The CDR3 consists of 13 residues. Trimming cost V 3 bases and J 5 bases; bases outside gene matches: 1. The CDR3 nucleotides read TGTGCCTGGAGGGGACAGCATAATTCACCCCTCCACTTT. Translated, it gives CAWRGQHNSPLHF.

V usage is TRBV2 and J usage is TRBJ2-5; 8 bases map to TRBD1. The length of the CDR3 is 14 residues. Germline CDR1 and CDR2: SNHLY and FYNNEI. The junction had 4 bases not matched to a gene; V was cut back by 4 bases and J by 3 bases. The CDR3 DNA is TGTGCCAGCAGTGTTCTACAGGGGGAAGAGACCCAGTACTTC. Translating gives CASSVLQGEETQYF.

V is TRBV5-6 and J is TRBJ2-5; D gene uncertain. V gave up 2 bases and J gave up 7 bases, with 18 bases separating them. CDR3 size: 15 residues. Per the germline V gene, CDR1 is SGHDT and CDR2 is YYEEEE. CDR3 amino acids: CASSLPRIESGTQYF. The CDR3 DNA follows: TGTGCCAGCAGCTTACCCAGAATCGAGTCGGGGACCCAGTACTTC.

This rearrangement joins TRBV5-5 to TRBJ1-2; 9 positions agree with TRBD1. This CDR3 region has 15 residues. CDR1 is SGHKS, CDR2 YYEKEE, per germline (reference sequence). V was clipped by 6 bases and J by 4 bases; unmatched bases: 10. The CDR3 DNA reads as TGTGCCAGCACCCCCGGGACAGGGAGGGGCTATGGCTACACCTTC. Its translation: CASTPGTGRGYGYTF.